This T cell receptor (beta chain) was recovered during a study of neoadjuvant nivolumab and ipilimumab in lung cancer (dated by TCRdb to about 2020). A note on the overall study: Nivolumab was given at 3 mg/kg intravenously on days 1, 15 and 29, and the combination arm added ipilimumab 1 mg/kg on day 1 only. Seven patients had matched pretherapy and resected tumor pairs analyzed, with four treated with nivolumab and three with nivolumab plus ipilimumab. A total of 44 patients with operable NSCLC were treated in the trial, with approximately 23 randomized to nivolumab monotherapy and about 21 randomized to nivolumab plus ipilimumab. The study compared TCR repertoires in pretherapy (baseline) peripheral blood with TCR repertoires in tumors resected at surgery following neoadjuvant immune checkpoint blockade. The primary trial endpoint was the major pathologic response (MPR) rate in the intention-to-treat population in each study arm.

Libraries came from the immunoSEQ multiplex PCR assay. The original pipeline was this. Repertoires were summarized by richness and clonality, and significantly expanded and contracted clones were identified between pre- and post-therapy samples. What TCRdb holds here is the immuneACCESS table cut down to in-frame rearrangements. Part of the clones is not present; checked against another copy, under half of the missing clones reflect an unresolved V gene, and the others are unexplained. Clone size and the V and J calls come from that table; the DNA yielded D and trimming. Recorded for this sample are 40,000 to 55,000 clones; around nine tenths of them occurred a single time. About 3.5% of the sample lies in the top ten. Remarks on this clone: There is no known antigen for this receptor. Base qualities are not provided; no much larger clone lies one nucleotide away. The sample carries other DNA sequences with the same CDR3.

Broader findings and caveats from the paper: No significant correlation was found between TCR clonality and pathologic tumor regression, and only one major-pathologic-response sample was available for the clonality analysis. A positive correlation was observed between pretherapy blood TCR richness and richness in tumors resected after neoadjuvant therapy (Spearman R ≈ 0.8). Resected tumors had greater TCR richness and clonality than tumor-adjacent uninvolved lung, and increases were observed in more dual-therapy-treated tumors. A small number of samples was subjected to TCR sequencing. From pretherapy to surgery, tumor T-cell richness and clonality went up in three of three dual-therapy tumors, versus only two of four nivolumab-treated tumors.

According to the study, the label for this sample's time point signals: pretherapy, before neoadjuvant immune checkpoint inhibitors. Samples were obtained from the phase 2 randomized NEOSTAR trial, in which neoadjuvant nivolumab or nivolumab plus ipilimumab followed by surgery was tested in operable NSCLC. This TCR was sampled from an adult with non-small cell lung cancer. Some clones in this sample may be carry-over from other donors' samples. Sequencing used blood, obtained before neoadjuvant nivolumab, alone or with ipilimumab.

The CDR3 reads CASSLLTDTQYF. The DNA sequence is TGTGCCAGCAGCTTATTAACAGATACGCAGTATTTT. In this chain, TRBV7-9 is recombined with TRBJ2-3; there is no confident call for the D gene. The V end loses 2 bases and the J end loses 3 bases, and a stretch of 3 bases separates them. The CDR3, cysteine through phenylalanine, is 12 amino acids long. This entry keeps only the CDR3 DNA: 36 bases, framed from base 1. Reading the germline V gene (reference sequence) gives CDR1 SEHNR and CDR2 FQNEAQ.